A selection of T cell receptor beta chains follows, all from one sample in a study of shared clonotypes between healthy human individuals. TCRdb's table, derived via immunoSEQ multiplex PCR, lists solely in-frame clones and lacks some. The sample shows 550,000 to 800,000 clones, around 72% of them seen only once. The source material was memory CD4+ T cells sorted from blood. All receptors derive from a woman aged 30 to 39 in good health. Each CDR3 is given with its conserved first and last residue. The D gene is left open where the match is weak. The listing skips clone size in some rows; elsewhere it reads once, few, many or a size class.

J	D	size	V	DNA	CDR3
TRBJ2-7	TRBD2	NA	TRBV4-1	TGCGCCAGCAGCCCGGCGAGCGGGGCCTTCTACGAGCAGTACTTC	CASSPASGAFYEQYF
TRBJ1-2	NA	NA	TRBV28	TGTGCCAGCAGCCCTACGATTAGACGGACGTGGACGGCTTACACCTTC	CASSPTIRRTWTAYTF
TRBJ2-7	NA	NA	TRBV19	TGTGCCAGTAGTGATGGGCTACCGACCTACGAGCAGTACTTC	CASSDGLPTYEQYF
TRBJ2-7	NA	NA	TRBV6-1	TGTGCCAGCAGTGAAAGCACACAGGCCACGCGGGGCGAGCAGTACTTC	CASSESTQATRGEQYF
TRBJ2-7	NA	NA	TRBV29-1	TGCAGCGCTGCCGCCTTCTCCTACGAGCAGTACTTC	CSAAAFSYEQYF
TRBJ2-4	TRBD1	NA	TRBV27	TGTGCCAGCAGTCTGATTCCCGGACAGGGGAAAAACATTCAGTACTTC	CASSLIPGQGKNIQYF
TRBJ2-5	NA	NA	TRBV5-4	TGTGCCAGCAGCTTGGCCGGGGACCAGTACTTC	CASSLAGDQYF
TRBJ1-6	NA	NA	TRBV30	TGTGCCTGGAGGAGGCTGAATTCACCCCTCCACTTT	CAWRRLNSPLHF
TRBJ1-3	NA	NA	TRBV4-1	TGCGCCAGCAGCCGGGGGACGGACACCATATATTTT	CASSRGTDTIYF
TRBJ2-3	NA	NA	TRBV9	TGTGCCAGCAGCCCTTGGGGGAGAGGAGGCACAGATACGCAGTATTTT	CASSPWGRGGTDTQYF
TRBJ2-2	NA	NA	TRBV7-9	TGTGCCAGCGGCCTATACACCGGGGAGCTGTTTTTT	CASGLYTGELFF
TRBJ2-1	TRBD2	NA	TRBV29-1	TGCAGCGTTGATATTAGCGGGAGGGCCTATAGCTATGAGCAGTTCTTC	CSVDISGRAYSYEQFF
TRBJ2-1	NA	NA	TRBV19	TGTGCCAGTAGTCCCAATGGTATGGCTAGCGCTGAAGGGTCCTACAATGAGCAGTTCTTC	CASSPNGMASAEGSYNEQFF
TRBJ2-7	TRBD2	NA	TRBV27	TGTGCCAGCAGTGCCCACCTCTCGACTAGCGGGATGGGCGAGCAGTACTTC	CASSAHLSTSGMGEQYF
TRBJ2-2	NA	NA	TRBV19	TGTGCCAGTAGTATAGATGGGGACACCGGGGAGCTGTTTTTT	CASSIDGDTGELFF
TRBJ2-1	NA	NA	TRBV18	TGTGCCAGCTCTCTCAGCTCCTACAATGAGCAGTTCTTC	CASSLSSYNEQFF
TRBJ2-7	TRBD2	NA	TRBV7-6	TGTGCCAGCAGCTCTCCTAGCGGGAGGGCGCAGTACTTC	CASSSPSGRAQYF
TRBJ1-2	NA	few	TRBV27	TGTGCCAGCGGCGGTCCTAACTATGGCTACACCTTC	CASGGPNYGYTF
TRBJ2-2	NA	NA	TRBV2	TGTGCCAGCAGTGAATGGGGGAACACCGGGGAGCTGTTTTTT	CASSEWGNTGELFF
TRBJ2-2	NA	NA	TRBV7-2	TGTGCCAGCAGCGGAGCACGGCTGAACACCGGGGAGCTGTTTTTT	CASSGARLNTGELFF
TRBJ1-2	TRBD1	NA	TRBV2	TGTGCCAGCAGACATCAGACAGGGAGGTATGGCTACACCTTC	CASRHQTGRYGYTF
TRBJ2-1	TRBD1	NA	TRBV2	TGTGCCAGCATCCCGGGACAGGGTGCCTACAATGAGCAGTTCTTC	CASIPGQGAYNEQFF
TRBJ2-3	NA	NA	TRBV6-6	TGTGCCAGCAGTTACTGGTACAGTAAAGGCACAGATACGCAGTATTTT	CASSYWYSKGTDTQYF
TRBJ1-2	NA	NA	TRBV7-9	TGTGCCAGCAGCTTAGGGCGGGCCGAAGTTGGCTACACCTTC	CASSLGRAEVGYTF
TRBJ2-7	NA	NA	TRBV5-1	TGCGCCAGCAGCTTGGAGCCGGGAGAGACCTACGAGCAGTACTTC	CASSLEPGETYEQYF
TRBJ2-6	NA	NA	TRBV5-1	TGCGCCAGCAGCTTGGTGCCAGGGGCCACCTCTGGGGCCAACGTCCTGACTTTC	CASSLVPGATSGANVLTF
TRBJ2-5	TRBD1	NA	TRBV5-8	TGTGCCAGCAGCGAGACAGGACAGGGGGCTTGGGAGACCCAGTACTTC	CASSETGQGAWETQYF
TRBJ2-7	TRBD2	many	TRBV19	TGTGCCAGTAGCCCCGGCGGGACTAGAACTACCTACGAGCAGTACTTC	CASSPGGTRTTYEQYF
TRBJ2-3	TRBD2	NA	TRBV5-1	TGCGCCAGCAGCTTGGATCTAGCGGGAGGGCCGGCAGATACGCAGTATTTT	CASSLDLAGGPADTQYF
TRBJ2-1	TRBD2	NA	TRBV4-1	TGCGCCAGCAGCCAAGAGCGGGCGGGAGGGGGTGAGCAGTTCTTC	CASSQERAGGGEQFF
TRBJ2-1	TRBD2	NA	TRBV11-2	TGTGCCAGCAGCTTAGGCGGGAGCGTTGTCAATGAGCAGTTCTTC	CASSLGGSVVNEQFF
TRBJ2-3	TRBD2	many	TRBV5-1	TGCGCCAGCAGCTCGAGACCGGGACTAGCGGGAGGAGGGTCAGATACGCAGTATTTT	CASSSRPGLAGGGSDTQYF
TRBJ1-3	NA	NA	TRBV7-2	TGTGCCAGCAGCTTAATGTTTTCTTCCTCTGGAAACACCATATATTTT	CASSLMFSSSGNTIYF
TRBJ1-2	NA	NA	TRBV28	TGTGCCAGCAGGCCGGGAGAGACTGGCTACACCTTC	CASRPGETGYTF
TRBJ2-1	NA	NA	TRBV14	TGTGCCAGCAGCCCCCGACTCCGGGACGTTGGAATCTTC	CASSPRLRDVGIF
TRBJ2-7	TRBD2	NA	TRBV28	TGTGCCAGCAGTCCAAGGGTAAGGGCTAGCGGCAACTACGAGCAGTACTTC	CASSPRVRASGNYEQYF
TRBJ2-7	TRBD1	NA	TRBV30	TGTGCCCTTGGACAGGGTAACTTCGAGCAGTACTTC	CALGQGNFEQYF
TRBJ1-2	TRBD1	NA	TRBV28	TGTGCCAGCAGTTCCCCCACGGGACAGGGTCTGGGGTATGGCTACACCTTC	CASSSPTGQGLGYGYTF
TRBJ1-4	TRBD1	NA	TRBV4-1	TGCGCCAGCACTCGGGACAGGGTAAATGAAAAACTGTTTTTT	CASTRDRVNEKLFF
TRBJ2-1	NA	few	TRBV19	TGTGCCAGTAGTATAGGACAGGCCGAGCAGTTCTTC	CASSIGQAEQFF
TRBJ1-5	NA	few	TRBV28	TGTGCCAGCAGATACGGGACAAGTAGCAATCAGCCCCAGCATTTT	CASRYGTSSNQPQHF
TRBJ2-5	TRBD1	NA	TRBV7-2	TGTGCCAGCAGCCCCGGACAGGGAAGAGAGACCCAGTACTTC	CASSPGQGRETQYF